This T cell receptor beta chain stems from a study of brain metastases from non-small cell lung cancer. Study conclusions and caveats: Metastases had sparse T cells but largely shared repertoires with primaries. Compared with their matched primary tumors, around 69% of brain metastases showed expanded T-cell clones.

Note on this clone: Its antigen is as yet unknown.

Clones were sequenced by immunoSEQ multiplex PCR, and TCRdb holds only the in-frame ones, with some missing. Of approximately 4,400 clones in the sample, around 85% were seen once. This TCR came from a donor at least 40 years old with non-small cell lung cancer. The sample was primary lung tumor tissue.

The CDR3 region is CASSLTGYTEAFF. The CDR3 DNA follows: TGTGCCAGCAGCCTGACAGGGTACACTGAAGCTTTCTTT. J is TRBJ1-1 and V is TRBV7-3; 7 nucleotides match TRBD1. V gave up 5 bases and J gave up 3 bases; unmatched junction bases: 3. The CDR3 contains 13 residues. The germline V gene has CDR1 SGHTA and CDR2 FQGTGA.